This T cell receptor (beta chain) originates from a study of OX40 agonist ivuxolimab in advanced cancers. Findings and limits, study-wide: Also showing low normalized T-cell clonal expansion were some of the nonresponders. Average numbers of expanded clones were greater in CD8+ T cells than in CD4+.

Libraries were prepared by immunoSEQ multiplex PCR; TCRdb keeps only in-frame clonotypes and omits some of them. The sample comprises 35,000 to 50,000 clones, around 89% of which are singletons, and roughly 0.51% rests with the top ten. About this clone itself: Its antigen is undetermined.

Source: CD4+ or CD8+ T cells sorted from blood, taken in a trial of the OX40 agonist ivuxolimab. The receptor was derived from an adult with an advanced solid tumor such as melanoma, head and neck, liver or kidney cancer.

The CDR3 region is CASSLEGVGNTIYF. In DNA, the CDR3 is TGCGCCAGCAGCTTGGAGGGGGTTGGAAACACCATATATTTT. The chain has TRBV5-1 and TRBJ1-3, with TRBD1 as a possible D gene (6 bases). Germline lookup yields CDR1 SGHRS and CDR2 YFSETQ. The CDR3 runs to 14 residues. V was pared by 0 bases and J by 3 bases, with 7 bases between.